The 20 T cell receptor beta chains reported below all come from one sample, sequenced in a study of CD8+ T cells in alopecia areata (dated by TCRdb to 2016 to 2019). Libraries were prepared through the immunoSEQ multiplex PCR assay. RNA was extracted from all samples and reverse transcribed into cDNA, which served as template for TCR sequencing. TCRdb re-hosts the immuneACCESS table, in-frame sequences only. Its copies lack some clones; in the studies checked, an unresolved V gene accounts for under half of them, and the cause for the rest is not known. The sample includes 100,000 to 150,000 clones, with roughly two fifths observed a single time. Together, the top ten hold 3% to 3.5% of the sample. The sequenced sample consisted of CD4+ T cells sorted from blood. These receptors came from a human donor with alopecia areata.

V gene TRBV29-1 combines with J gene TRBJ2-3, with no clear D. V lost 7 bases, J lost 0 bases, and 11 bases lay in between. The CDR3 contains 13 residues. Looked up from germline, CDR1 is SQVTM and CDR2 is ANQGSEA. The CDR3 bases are TGCAGCGCCGCCCCGGTTAGCACAGATACGCAGTATTTT. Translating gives CSAAPVSTDTQYF.

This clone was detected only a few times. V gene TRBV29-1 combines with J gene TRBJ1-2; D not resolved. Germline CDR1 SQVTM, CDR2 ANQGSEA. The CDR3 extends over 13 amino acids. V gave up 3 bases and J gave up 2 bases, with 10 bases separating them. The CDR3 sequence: CSVDALSNYGYTF. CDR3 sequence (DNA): TGCAGCGTTGACGCCTTAAGCAACTATGGCTACACCTTC.

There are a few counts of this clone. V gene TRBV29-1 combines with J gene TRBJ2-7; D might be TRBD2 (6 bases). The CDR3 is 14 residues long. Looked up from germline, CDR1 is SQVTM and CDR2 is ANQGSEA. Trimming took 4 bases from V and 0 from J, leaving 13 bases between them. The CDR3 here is CSVGRDSSSYEQYF. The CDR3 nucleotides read TGCAGCGTTGGACGGGACTCCAGCTCCTACGAGCAGTACTTC.

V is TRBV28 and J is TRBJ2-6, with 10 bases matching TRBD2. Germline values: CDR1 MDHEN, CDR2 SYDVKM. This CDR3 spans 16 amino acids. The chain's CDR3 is CGHRASGSSGANVLTF. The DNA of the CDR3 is TGTGGCCATCGGGCTAGCGGGAGCTCTGGGGCCAACGTCCTGACTTTC.

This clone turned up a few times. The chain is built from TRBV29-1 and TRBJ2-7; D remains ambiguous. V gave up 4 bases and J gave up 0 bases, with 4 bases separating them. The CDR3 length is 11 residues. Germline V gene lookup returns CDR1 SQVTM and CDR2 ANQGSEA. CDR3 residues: CSVARSYEQYF. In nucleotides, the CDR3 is TGCAGCGTTGCCCGCTCCTACGAGCAGTACTTC.

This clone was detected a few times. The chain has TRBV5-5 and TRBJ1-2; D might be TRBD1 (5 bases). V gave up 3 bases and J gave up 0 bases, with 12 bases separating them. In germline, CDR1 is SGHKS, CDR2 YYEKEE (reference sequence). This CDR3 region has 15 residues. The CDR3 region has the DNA TGTGCCAGCAGCTCCGAGGGACGGTCTAACTATGGCTACACCTTC. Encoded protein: CASSSEGRSNYGYTF.

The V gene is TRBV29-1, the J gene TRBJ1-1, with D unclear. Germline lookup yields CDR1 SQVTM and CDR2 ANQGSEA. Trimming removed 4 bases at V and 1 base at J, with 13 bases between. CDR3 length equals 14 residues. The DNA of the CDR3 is TGCAGCGTTGGACGGCGGAACTGGAACACTGAAGCTTTCTTT. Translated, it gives CSVGRRNWNTEAFF. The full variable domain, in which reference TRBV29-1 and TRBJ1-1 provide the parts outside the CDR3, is SAVISQKPSRDICQRGTSLTIQCQVDSQVTMMFWYRQQPGQSLTLIATANQGSEATYESGFVIDKFPISRPNLTFSTLTVSNMSPEDSSIYLCSVGRRNWNTEAFFGQGTRLTVV.

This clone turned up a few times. The CDR3 reads CASSQGSADTQYF. The CDR3 bases are TGTGCCAGCAGCCAGGGGTCGGCAGATACGCAGTATTTT. The genes are TRBV5-6 and TRBJ2-3; possibly TRBD1 for D (6 bases). The CDR3 is 13 amino acids. Trimming shortened V by 4 bases and J by 4 bases, and 10 bases separated the two germline ends. CDR1 SGHDT and CDR2 YYEEEE come from the germline V gene.

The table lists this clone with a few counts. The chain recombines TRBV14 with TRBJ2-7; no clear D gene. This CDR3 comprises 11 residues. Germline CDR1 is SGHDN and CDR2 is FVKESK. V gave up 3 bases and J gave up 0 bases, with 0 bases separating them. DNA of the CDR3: TGTGCCAGCAGCCACTCCTACGAGCAGTACTTC. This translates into CASSHSYEQYF.

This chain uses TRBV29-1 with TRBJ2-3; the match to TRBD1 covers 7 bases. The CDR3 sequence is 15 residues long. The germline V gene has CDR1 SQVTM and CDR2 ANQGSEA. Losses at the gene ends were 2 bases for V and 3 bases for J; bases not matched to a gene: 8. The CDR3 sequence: CSVERQGDPTDTQYF. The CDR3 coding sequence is TGCAGCGTTGAAAGGCAGGGGGACCCAACAGATACGCAGTATTTT.

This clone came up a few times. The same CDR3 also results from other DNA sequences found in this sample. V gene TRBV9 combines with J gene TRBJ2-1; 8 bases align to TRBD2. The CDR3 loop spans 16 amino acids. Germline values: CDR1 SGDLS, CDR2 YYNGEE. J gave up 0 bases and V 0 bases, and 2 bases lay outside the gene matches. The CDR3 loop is CASSVVSGSSYNEQFF. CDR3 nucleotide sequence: TGTGCCAGCAGCGTAGTGAGCGGGAGCTCCTACAATGAGCAGTTCTTC. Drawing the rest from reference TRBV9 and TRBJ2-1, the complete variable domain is DSGVTQTPKHLITATGQRVTLRCSPRSGDLSVYWYQQSLDQGLQFLIQYYNGEERAKGNILERFSAQQFPDLHSELNLSSLELGDSALYFCASSVVSGSSYNEQFFGPGTRLTVL.

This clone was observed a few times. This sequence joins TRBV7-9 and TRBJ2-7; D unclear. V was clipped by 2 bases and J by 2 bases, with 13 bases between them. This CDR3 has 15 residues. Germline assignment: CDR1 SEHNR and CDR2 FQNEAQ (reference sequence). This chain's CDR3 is CASSLNVRTTYEQYF. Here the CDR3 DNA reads TGTGCCAGCAGCTTAAACGTCAGGACCACCTACGAGCAGTACTTC.

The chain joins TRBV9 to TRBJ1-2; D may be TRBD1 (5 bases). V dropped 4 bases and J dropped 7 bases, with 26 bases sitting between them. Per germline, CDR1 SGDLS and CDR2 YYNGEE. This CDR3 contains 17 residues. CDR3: CASSPLGTGGSRGGYTF. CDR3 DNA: TGTGCCAGCAGCCCCCTTGGGACGGGCGGGAGTCGAGGTGGCTACACCTTC.

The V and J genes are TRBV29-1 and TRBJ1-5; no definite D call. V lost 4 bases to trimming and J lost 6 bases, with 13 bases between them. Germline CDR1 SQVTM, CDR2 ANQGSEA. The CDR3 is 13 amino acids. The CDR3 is CSVVLQEGQPQHF. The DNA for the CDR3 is TGCAGCGTTGTTCTTCAGGAGGGTCAGCCCCAGCATTTT.

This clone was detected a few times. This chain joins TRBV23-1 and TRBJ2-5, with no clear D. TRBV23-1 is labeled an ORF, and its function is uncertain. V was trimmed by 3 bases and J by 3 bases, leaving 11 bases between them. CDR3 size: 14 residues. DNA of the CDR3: TGCGCCAGCAGTCAGATAGGGATGGAAGAGACCCAGTACTTC. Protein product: CASSQIGMEETQYF.

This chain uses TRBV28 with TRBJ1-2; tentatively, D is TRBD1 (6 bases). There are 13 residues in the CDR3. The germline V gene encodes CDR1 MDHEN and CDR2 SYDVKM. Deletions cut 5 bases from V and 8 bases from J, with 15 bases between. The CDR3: CASSRTGGVGYTF. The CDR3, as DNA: TGTGCCAGCAGTCGGACTGGGGGCGTAGGCTACACCTTC.

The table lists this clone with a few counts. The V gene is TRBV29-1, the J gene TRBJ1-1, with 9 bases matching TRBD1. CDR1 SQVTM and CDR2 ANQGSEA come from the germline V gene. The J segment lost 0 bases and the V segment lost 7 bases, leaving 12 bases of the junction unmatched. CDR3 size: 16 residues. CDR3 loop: CSGSVGTGRMNTEAFF. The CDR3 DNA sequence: TGCAGCGGTAGTGTAGGGACAGGGAGAATGAACACTGAAGCTTTCTTT.

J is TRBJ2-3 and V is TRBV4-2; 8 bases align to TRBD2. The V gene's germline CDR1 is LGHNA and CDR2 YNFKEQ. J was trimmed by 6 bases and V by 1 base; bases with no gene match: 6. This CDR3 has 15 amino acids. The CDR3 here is CASSQALGTRDTQYF. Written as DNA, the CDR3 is TGTGCCAGCAGCCAAGCTTTAGGGACTAGGGATACGCAGTATTTT.

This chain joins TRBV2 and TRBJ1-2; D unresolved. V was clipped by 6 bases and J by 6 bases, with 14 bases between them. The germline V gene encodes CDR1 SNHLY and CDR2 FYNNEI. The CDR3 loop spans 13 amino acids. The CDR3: CASRVGEKHGYTF. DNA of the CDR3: TGTGCCAGCAGGGTCGGGGAGAAGCATGGCTACACCTTC.

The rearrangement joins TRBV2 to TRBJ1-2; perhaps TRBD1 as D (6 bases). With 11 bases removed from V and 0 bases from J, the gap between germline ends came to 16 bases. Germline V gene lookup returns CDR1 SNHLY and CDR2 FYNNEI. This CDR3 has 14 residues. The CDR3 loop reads CAGNGGRTNYGYTF. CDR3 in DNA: TGTGCCGGAAACGGGGGGCGTACTAACTATGGCTACACCTTC.